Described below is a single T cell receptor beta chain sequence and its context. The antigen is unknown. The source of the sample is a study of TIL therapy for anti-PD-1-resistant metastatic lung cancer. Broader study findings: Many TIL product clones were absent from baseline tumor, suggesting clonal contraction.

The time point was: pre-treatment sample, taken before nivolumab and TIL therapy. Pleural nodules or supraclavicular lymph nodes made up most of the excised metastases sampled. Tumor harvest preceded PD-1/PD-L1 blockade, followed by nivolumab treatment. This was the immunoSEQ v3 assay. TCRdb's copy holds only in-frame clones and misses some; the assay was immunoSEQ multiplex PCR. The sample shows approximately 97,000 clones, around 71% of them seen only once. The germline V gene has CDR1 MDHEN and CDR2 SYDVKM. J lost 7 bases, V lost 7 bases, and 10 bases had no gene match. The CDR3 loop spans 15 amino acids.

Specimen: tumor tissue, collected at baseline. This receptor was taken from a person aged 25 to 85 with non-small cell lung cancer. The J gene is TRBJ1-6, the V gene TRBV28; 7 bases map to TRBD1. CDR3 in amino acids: CASTRPRDRNSPLHF. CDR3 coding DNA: TGTGCCAGCACCAGACCCCGGGACAGAAATTCACCCCTCCACTTT.